The TCR beta chain under discussion was sequenced for a study of cytomegalovirus exposure and HLA in healthy donors. After removal of 3 bases from V and 4 bases from J, the junction contained 6 bases not matched to a gene. Germline-derived CDR1 and CDR2 are SGDLS and YYNGEE. There are 15 residues in the CDR3. PCR involved 60 Vbeta and 13 Jbeta primers. Clones were sequenced by immunoSEQ multiplex PCR, and TCRdb holds only the in-frame ones, with some missing. The data show around 70,000 clones, with more than 80% seen just once and roughly 2% held by the top ten. Sequencing was carried out using PBMCs. This chain links TRBV9 with TRBJ2-2, with TRBD1 matching over 7 bases. This sequence was found in a woman aged 25 to 39 in good health and CMV-seronegative. As DNA, the CDR3 is TGTGCCAGCAGCGGCAGACAGGGAGTCACCGGGGAGCTGTTTTTT. Protein product: CASSGRQGVTGELFF.